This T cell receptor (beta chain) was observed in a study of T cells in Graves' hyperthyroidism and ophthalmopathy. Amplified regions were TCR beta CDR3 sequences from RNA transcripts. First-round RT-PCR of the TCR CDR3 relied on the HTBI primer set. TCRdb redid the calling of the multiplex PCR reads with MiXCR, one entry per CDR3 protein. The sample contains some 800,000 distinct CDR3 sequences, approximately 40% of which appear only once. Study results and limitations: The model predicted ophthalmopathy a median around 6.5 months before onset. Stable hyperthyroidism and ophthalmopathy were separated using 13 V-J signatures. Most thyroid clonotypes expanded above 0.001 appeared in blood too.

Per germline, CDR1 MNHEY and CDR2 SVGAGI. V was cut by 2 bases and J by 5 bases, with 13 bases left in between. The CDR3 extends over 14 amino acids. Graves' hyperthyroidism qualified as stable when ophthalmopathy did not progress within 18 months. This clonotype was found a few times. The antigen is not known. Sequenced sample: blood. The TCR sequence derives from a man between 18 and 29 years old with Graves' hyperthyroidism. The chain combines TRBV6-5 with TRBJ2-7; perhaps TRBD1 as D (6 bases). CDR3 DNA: TGTGCCAGCAGTTACGCCAGGGGTCGGGACGAGCAGTACTTC. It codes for CASSYARGRDEQYF.